This T cell receptor beta chain was profiled in a study of cytomegalovirus exposure and HLA in healthy donors. Study background: Earlier sequencing of around 190 million T cells yielded 100 million to 120 million unique TCR beta sequences.

Trimming took 6 bases from V and 4 from J; bases not matched to a gene: 0. CDR3 size: 11 residues. CDR1 SQVTM and CDR2 ANQGSEA come from the germline V gene. Study-level points and caveats: Some public TCRs appeared in many individuals, while most sequences were rare. Several of the most significant clusters were apparently associated with common viral pathogens in a later analysis.

As regards this clone: Its target is unknown.

A multiplex PCR was run with 60 Vbeta primers and 13 Jbeta primers. As processed by the authors: A later analysis counted 80 million or so unique TCR beta chains, some 11 million shared. TCRdb's copy holds only in-frame clones and misses some; the assay was immunoSEQ multiplex PCR. From that table come the V and J calls and clone size; the DNA was used to work out D and trimming. This table holds 120,000 to 150,000 clones, roughly 81% found once. This chain uses TRBV29-1 with TRBJ2-3; 8 nucleotides align to TRBD1. The clonotype originates from a female donor in good health and CMV-seronegative. Sequences were obtained from PBMCs. The CDR3 nucleotides read TGCAGCGTGGACAGGGCAGATACGCAGTATTTT. Protein sequence: CSVDRADTQYF.